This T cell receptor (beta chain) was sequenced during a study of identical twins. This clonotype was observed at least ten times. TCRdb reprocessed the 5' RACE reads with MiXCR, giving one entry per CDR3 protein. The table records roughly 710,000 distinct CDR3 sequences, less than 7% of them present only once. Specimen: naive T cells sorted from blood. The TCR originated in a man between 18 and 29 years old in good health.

This CDR3 reads CASRDGPVDTQYF. The CDR3, as DNA: TGTGCCAGCCGGGACGGCCCGGTAGATACGCAGTATTTT. The J gene is TRBJ2-3, the V gene TRBV12-3 or TRBV12-4; D is possibly TRBD1 or TRBD2 (5 bases each). V dropped 8 bases and J dropped 5 bases, with 14 bases sitting between them. This CDR3 region has 13 residues.